The 10 T cell receptor beta chains listed next were all sequenced from one sample in a study of type 1 regulatory T cells. The antigens for these receptors are not known. TCRdb itself ran the reads through MiXCR, one entry per CDR3 protein. Counted here are 63,000 or so distinct CDR3 sequences, 45% to 50% occurring once; the ten biggest clones make up more than 2%. The sequencing input was cultured non-Tr1 T cells, either the whole culture or a sorted T cell fraction (not recorded which). These receptors all stem from a human donor in good health.

This clonotype was seen a few times. The V and J genes are TRBV27 and TRBJ1-2, with TRBD1 matching 9 bases. The J segment lost 4 bases and the V segment lost 8 bases, leaving 8 bases of the junction unmatched. Germline-derived CDR1 and CDR2 are MNHEY and SMNVEV (reference sequence). The CDR3 is made up of 14 amino acids. DNA of the CDR3: TGTGCCAGCCTTGGGTCGGGACAGGGCTATGGCTACACCTTC. This translates into CASLGSGQGYGYTF.

The rearrangement joins TRBV27 to TRBJ2-2; no firm D call. Between the trimmed V and J ends, which lost 5 bases and 0 bases, there was a span of 13 bases. Germline V gene lookup returns CDR1 MNHEY and CDR2 SMNVEV (reference sequence). This CDR3 spans 16 amino acids. The DNA for the CDR3 is TGTGCCAGCAGTCCAAAGATACCCACGAACACCGGGGAGCTGTTTTTT. Translating it yields CASSPKIPTNTGELFF.

This clonotype was seen a handful of times. The gene calls are TRBV28 and TRBJ2-2, with no clear D. CDR1 MDHEN and CDR2 SYDVKM come from the germline V gene. The length of the CDR3 is 13 residues. V was shortened by 10 bases and J by 1 base, with 10 bases between the two germline ends. The CDR3 sequence: CATPAKNTGELFF. The CDR3 region has the DNA TGTGCCACCCCAGCGAAGAACACCGGGGAGCTGTTTTTT.

This clonotype has just a few counts. The CDR3 region is CASSMTSGGHYNEQFF. CDR3 coding DNA: TGCGCCAGCAGCATGACTAGCGGGGGGCACTACAATGAGCAGTTCTTC. V usage is TRBV5-1 and J usage is TRBJ2-1, with 13 nucleotides matching TRBD2. After removal of 4 bases from V and 3 bases from J, the junction contained 4 bases not matched to a gene. Per germline, CDR1 SGHRS and CDR2 YFSETQ. The CDR3 has 16 residues.

The rearrangement uses TRBV20-1 and TRBJ2-1; D gene unclear. Germline CDR1 and CDR2: DFQATT and SNEGSKA (reference sequence). The CDR3 totals 13 residues. V lost 2 bases to trimming and J lost 6 bases, with 11 bases between them. DNA of the CDR3: TGCAGTGCTAGAATGGCCGTGACCAATGAGCAGTTCTTC. Amino acids: CSARMAVTNEQFF.

This clonotype was counted only a few times. The chain is built from TRBV10-3 and TRBJ2-3, with 11 bases matching TRBD2. J was trimmed by 2 bases and V by 4 bases; bases with no gene match: 5. The CDR3 is made up of 16 amino acids. The germline V gene has CDR1 ENHRY and CDR2 SYGVKD. The CDR3 protein is CAISAGTSGPTDTQYF. The CDR3 coding sequence is TGTGCCATCAGTGCCGGGACTAGCGGTCCCACAGATACGCAGTATTTT.

This chain joins TRBV12-3 or TRBV12-4 and TRBJ2-3, with D possibly TRBD1 on 6 matching bases. The CDR3 is 15 residues long. The ends were cut back, 5 bases at V and 6 bases at J, with 18 bases in the middle. CDR3 amino acids: CASSPRQAEMDTQYF. The CDR3 DNA follows: TGTGCCAGCAGTCCCCGACAGGCGGAGATGGATACGCAGTATTTT.

The chain recombines TRBV30 with TRBJ2-3; 10 bases fit TRBD2. V gave up 0 bases and J gave up 5 bases; unmatched junction bases: 8. This CDR3 contains 16 residues. Germline V gene lookup returns CDR1 GTSNPN and CDR2 SVGIG (reference sequence). Written as DNA, the CDR3 is TGTGCCTGGAGTGTGGGTAGCGGGGGGACCGGAGATACGCAGTATTTT. This sequence encodes CAWSVGSGGTGDTQYF.

This clonotype has more than one count but fewer than ten. The rearrangement links TRBV4-2 to TRBJ2-7; D is possibly TRBD2 (6 bases). CDR1 LGHNA and CDR2 YNFKEQ come from the germline V gene. This CDR3 is 13 amino acids long. V lost 1 base, J lost 6 bases, and 10 bases lay in between. The DNA of the CDR3 is TGTGCCAGCAGCCAAGGACTAGTATCCGAGCAGTACTTC. Protein sequence: CASSQGLVSEQYF.

The rearrangement links TRBV12-3 or TRBV12-4 to TRBJ2-4, with 8 bases identical to TRBD1. J gave up 7 bases and V 5 bases, and 1 base lay outside the gene matches. The CDR3 has 12 residues. For the CDR3, the DNA is TGTGCCAGCAGTAGGGACAGGAACATTCAGTACTTC. This gives the protein CASSRDRNIQYF.